What follows is one TCR beta chain and its context. What it binds is not known. Listed TCR primers and previously described methods were used for bulk TCR libraries. Using its own MiXCR run on the PCR reads, TCRdb lists one record per CDR3 protein. The sample records about 8,300 distinct CDR3 sequences, about 33% being singletons. Using 10%, 30% or 50% RNA, naive CD8 libraries were derived from approximately 20,000 to 1,000,000 sorted cells. The record originates from a study of molecular identifiers for immune sequencing clone quantification. General study findings and limits: Effector cells had over 99% of their molecules in clones above 20 RNA copies, while naive cells had under 1%. Among about a million naive cells, spiked Jurkat TCR RNA from a single cell was reportedly detectable.

The V gene's germline CDR1 is MNHEY and CDR2 SMNVEV (reference sequence). V lost 3 bases and J lost 1, with 6 bases in between. This CDR3 contains 13 residues. The TCR was taken from a human donor in good health. Some libraries in this study had Jurkat cell RNA spiked in. Sequencing was done on a sample of naive CD8+ T cells from blood, with Jurkat cell RNA spiked in. Subset denoted: FACS-sorted CD8+CD4-CCR7+CD45RA+ naive T cells. V gene TRBV27 combines with J gene TRBJ1-1; D gene uncertain. For the CDR3, the DNA is TGTGCCAGCAGTTTCGCGGCGAACACTGAAGCTTTCTTT. It encodes CASSFAANTEAFF.